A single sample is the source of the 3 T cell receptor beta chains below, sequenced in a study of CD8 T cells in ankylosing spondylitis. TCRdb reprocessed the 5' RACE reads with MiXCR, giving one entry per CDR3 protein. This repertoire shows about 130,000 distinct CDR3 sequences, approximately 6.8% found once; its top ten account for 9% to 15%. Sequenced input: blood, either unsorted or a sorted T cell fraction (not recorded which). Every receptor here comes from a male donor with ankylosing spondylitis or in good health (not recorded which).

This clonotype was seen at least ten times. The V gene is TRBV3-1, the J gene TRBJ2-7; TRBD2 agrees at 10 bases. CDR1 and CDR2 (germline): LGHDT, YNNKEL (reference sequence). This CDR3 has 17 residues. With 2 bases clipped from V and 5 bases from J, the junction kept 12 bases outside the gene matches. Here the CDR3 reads CASSQYLAGVVFHEQYF. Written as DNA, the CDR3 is TGTGCCAGCAGCCAATACCTAGCGGGAGTCGTTTTCCACGAGCAGTACTTC.

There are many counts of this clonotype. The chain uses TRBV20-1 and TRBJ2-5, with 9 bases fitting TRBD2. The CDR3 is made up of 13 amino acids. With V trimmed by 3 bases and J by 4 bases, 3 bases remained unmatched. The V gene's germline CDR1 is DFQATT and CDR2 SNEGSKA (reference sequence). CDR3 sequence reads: CSARLAGRETQYF. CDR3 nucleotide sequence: TGCAGTGCTAGGCTAGCGGGACGAGAGACCCAGTACTTC.

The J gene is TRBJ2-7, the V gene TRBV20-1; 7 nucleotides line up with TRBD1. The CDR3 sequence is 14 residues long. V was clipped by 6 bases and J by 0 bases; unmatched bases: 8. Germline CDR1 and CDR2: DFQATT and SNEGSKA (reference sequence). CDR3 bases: TGCAGTGCCAGCGGACAGGTCAGCTCCTACGAGCAGTACTTC. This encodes CSASGQVSSYEQYF.